These 32 T cell receptor beta chains originate from one sample sequenced in a study of cytomegalovirus exposure and HLA in healthy donors. The study ran its PCR with 60 Vbeta and 13 Jbeta primers. The table came from immunoSEQ multiplex PCR; TCRdb's copy has only in-frame clones and leaves some out. Of about 150,000 clones in the sample, around three quarters were seen once. The sequencing input was PBMCs. These receptors originate from a woman aged 40 to 50 in good health and CMV-seronegative.

This rearrangement joins TRBV28 to TRBJ1-5; a weak D match, TRBD1 (6 bases). Germline V lookup: CDR1 MDHEN, CDR2 SYDVKM. V was shortened by 4 bases and J by 9 bases, with 25 bases between the two germline ends. The CDR3 length is 17 residues. In DNA form, the CDR3 reads TGTGCCAGCAGTTCATCCGTTTGGGGGGGCCGAGGCCCGCCCCAGCATTTT. This sequence encodes CASSSSVWGGRGPPQHF.

The chain has TRBV10-2 and TRBJ2-7; 7 bases map to TRBD2. The CDR3 sequence is 13 residues long. Trimming at V came to 4 bases and at J to 0 bases, leaving 0 bases not matched to a gene. Germline lookup yields CDR1 WSHSY and CDR2 SAAADI. CDR3 sequence: CASSGDYSYEQYF. The CDR3 DNA is TGCGCCAGCAGTGGGGACTACTCCTACGAGCAGTACTTC.

The V and J genes are TRBV28 and TRBJ1-2; 7 positions agree with TRBD1. Germline CDR1 reads MDHEN; CDR2 reads SYDVKM. The CDR3 consists of 13 residues. V was clipped by 3 bases and J by 8 bases; unmatched bases: 6. The CDR3 DNA is TGTGCCAGCAGTTTCCCTCACAGGGGCGGCTACACCTTC. Its protein product is CASSFPHRGGYTF.

This sequence joins TRBV7-9 and TRBJ1-4; unclear D gene. V shed 1 base and J shed 3 bases, with 9 bases lying between them. There are 15 residues in the CDR3. The germline V gene encodes CDR1 SEHNR and CDR2 FQNEAQ (reference sequence). CDR3 loop: CASSLVSRANEKLFF. In DNA, the CDR3 is TGTGCCAGCAGCTTAGTCTCGCGAGCTAATGAAAAACTGTTTTTT.

The V call is TRBV5-1, the J call TRBJ2-1; 8 bases agree with TRBD1. Per the germline V gene, CDR1 is SGHRS and CDR2 is YFSETQ. Unmatched junction bases numbered 8, after V lost 2 bases and J lost 7 bases. This CDR3 is built from 15 residues. As DNA, the CDR3 is TGCGCCAGCAGCTTACGGACAGGGTTAGGGAATGAGCAGTTCTTC. It is translated as CASSLRTGLGNEQFF.

The rearrangement links TRBV10-3 to TRBJ2-5; possible D gene TRBD1, 6 bases. From germline, CDR1 is ENHRY and CDR2 SYGVKD. The length of the CDR3 is 15 residues. V was cut by 3 bases and J by 1 base, with 12 bases left in between. DNA for the CDR3: TGTGCCATCAGTGATAGGGGGAGCGGCCAAGAGACCCAGTACTTC. It encodes CAISDRGSGQETQYF.

This sequence joins TRBV6-1 and TRBJ1-5; D possibly corresponds to TRBD1 (5 bases). Between the trimmed V and J ends, which lost 4 bases and 1 base, there was a span of 11 bases. The germline gives CDR1 MNHNS, CDR2 SASEGT. CDR3 size: 15 residues. This chain's CDR3 is CASSGEGFSNQPQHF. CDR3 nucleotide sequence: TGTGCCAGCAGTGGGGAGGGGTTCAGCAATCAGCCCCAGCATTTT.

The V call is TRBV2, the J call TRBJ2-5; D is undetermined. The closer fit of TRBJ2-7 to the DNA end suggests the J call may be wrong. Germline V gene lookup returns CDR1 SNHLY and CDR2 FYNNEI. The CDR3 contains 11 residues. CDR3 sequence reads: CASTQSYEQYF. The CDR3 nucleotides read TGTGCCAGCACCCAATCCTACGAGCAGTACTTC.

V is TRBV25-1 and J is TRBJ1-2, with 8 bases matching TRBD1. The CDR3 runs to 17 residues. V was pared by 4 bases and J by 5 bases, with 15 bases of the junction left unmatched. CDR1 and CDR2 (germline): MGHDK, SYGVNS. DNA for the CDR3: TGTGCCAGCAGTGTACCGGGGTCGGGACAGGCCTCTTATGGCTACACCTTC. This translates into CASSVPGSGQASYGYTF.

This sequence joins TRBV7-6 and TRBJ2-5, with D unclear. The CDR3 contains 12 residues. With 3 bases removed from V and 1 base from J, the gap between germline ends came to 3 bases. CDR1 is SGHVS, CDR2 FNYEAQ, per germline. CDR3 in DNA: TGTGCCAGCAGCTTCGGCCAAGAGACCCAGTACTTC. Amino acids: CASSFGQETQYF. Supplemented by reference TRBV7-6 and TRBJ2-5, the full variable domain reads GAGVSQSPRYKVTKRGQDVALRCDPISGHVSLYWYRQALGQGPEFLTYFNYEAQQDKSGLPNDRFSAERPEGSISTLTIQRTEQRDSAMYRCASSFGQETQYFGPGTRLLVL.

The chain joins TRBV28 to TRBJ1-1, with D uncertain. The CDR3 is made up of 15 amino acids. CDR1 MDHEN and CDR2 SYDVKM come from the germline V gene. The V and J ends lost 11 bases and 1 base respectively, with 20 bases between them. CDR3 loop: CAGSNPTRGNTEAFF. The CDR3 DNA follows: TGTGCCGGCTCAAACCCGACCCGCGGGAACACTGAAGCTTTCTTT.

The J gene is TRBJ1-2, the V gene TRBV6-1; the D gene is possibly TRBD1 (6 bases). Deletions cut 1 base from V and 0 bases from J, with 12 bases between. The CDR3 totals 16 residues. Germline V lookup: CDR1 MNHNS, CDR2 SASEGT. CDR3 sequence: CASSEVYRVTNYGYTF. In nucleotides, the CDR3 is TGTGCCAGCAGTGAAGTCTACAGGGTTACTAACTATGGCTACACCTTC.

This clone was seen a few times. This chain joins TRBV29-1 and TRBJ2-3, with TRBD1 identical over 8 bases. Germline V gene lookup returns CDR1 SQVTM and CDR2 ANQGSEA. V lost 5 bases, J lost 3 bases, and 7 bases stayed unmatched. The CDR3 runs 14 residues. The CDR3 loop reads CSVRQGMGTDTQYF. In DNA, the CDR3 is TGCAGCGTTCGACAGGGGATGGGAACAGATACGCAGTATTTT.

The chain has TRBV10-3 and TRBJ2-5, with D perhaps TRBD2 (6 bases). The CDR3 runs 13 residues. V lost 7 bases and J 2 bases, leaving 11 bases between the germline ends. The germline V gene encodes CDR1 ENHRY and CDR2 SYGVKD. The CDR3 nucleotides are TGTGCCATCACTAGGGACTTGCAAGAGACCCAGTACTTC. As protein: CAITRDLQETQYF.

CDR3 sequence reads: CAISDGNTEAFF. The CDR3 DNA reads TGTGCCATCAGTGACGGGAACACTGAAGCTTTCTTT. The J gene is TRBJ1-1, the V gene TRBV10-3; D is undetermined. This CDR3 comprises 12 residues. Germline V gene lookup returns CDR1 ENHRY and CDR2 SYGVKD. Trimming left V 3 bases short and J 1 base short, with 3 bases between.

This clone showed up just a few times. The chain is built from TRBV30 and TRBJ2-5; tentatively, D is TRBD2 (5 bases). Per the germline V gene, CDR1 is GTSNPN and CDR2 is SVGIG (reference sequence). V lost 4 bases and J 1 base, leaving 13 bases between the germline ends. This CDR3 spans 14 amino acids. The DNA of the CDR3 is TGTGCCTGGAAACCACTGGCGGGCCAAGAGACCCAGTACTTC. It codes for CAWKPLAGQETQYF.

The chain joins TRBV6-5 to TRBJ1-1; TRBD1 might be the D (5 bases). V lost 5 bases to trimming and J lost 6 bases, with 13 bases between them. This CDR3 region has 13 residues. Germline loops: CDR1 MNHEY, CDR2 SVGAGI. The CDR3 is CASSPRAWPEAFF. The CDR3 nucleotides read TGTGCCAGCAGTCCCAGGGCGTGGCCTGAAGCTTTCTTT.

The V and J genes are TRBV13 and TRBJ1-1; D is possibly TRBD1 (6 bases). Trimming took off 6 bases at V and 0 bases at J, with 8 bases between the two ends. Per the germline V gene, CDR1 is PRHDT and CDR2 is FYEKMQ (reference sequence). This CDR3 spans 13 amino acids. Here the CDR3 DNA reads TGTGCCAGCAGACAGGGAATGAACACTGAAGCTTTCTTT. Amino acids: CASRQGMNTEAFF.

The chain combines TRBV4-2 with TRBJ2-1, with 9 bases identical to TRBD1. There are 15 residues in the CDR3. V was clipped by 8 bases and J by 4 bases; unmatched bases: 9. Germline V gene data show CDR1 as LGHNA and CDR2 as YNFKEQ. The CDR3, as DNA: TGTGCCAGCGGCGTGGGACAGGGCGGATACAATGAGCAGTTCTTC. The encoded protein is CASGVGQGGYNEQFF.

CDR3 bases: TGTGCCAGCAGCCTTCCGACAGGGGCGGGTAAGGAAAAACTGTTTTTT. Its translation: CASSLPTGAGKEKLFF. V usage is TRBV4-2 and J usage is TRBJ1-4, with TRBD1 matching 8 bases. J lost 8 bases, V lost 4 bases, and 12 bases had no gene match. There are 16 residues in the CDR3. Germline V gene lookup returns CDR1 LGHNA and CDR2 YNFKEQ.

The gene calls are TRBV7-2 and TRBJ1-2; 10 bases map to TRBD1. Looked up from germline, CDR1 is SGHTA and CDR2 is FQGNSA. This CDR3 spans 15 amino acids. V dropped 3 bases and J dropped 6; count of bases not matched to a gene: 7. The CDR3: CASSLTGGYENGYTF. The CDR3 nucleotides are TGTGCCAGCAGCTTGACAGGGGGCTACGAGAATGGCTACACCTTC.

The chain uses TRBV6-5 and TRBJ1-6; TRBD1 is a possible D gene (5 bases). V lost 6 bases and J lost 3, with 12 bases in between. The CDR3 totals 15 residues. Germline-derived CDR1 and CDR2 are MNHEY and SVGAGI. CDR3 coding DNA: TGTGCCAGCAGGGGGGGAACCAACTATAATTCACCCCTCCACTTT. This codes for CASRGGTNYNSPLHF.

The chain carries TRBV10-3 and TRBJ1-6; 8 bases agree with TRBD1. The CDR3 is 15 residues long. The V gene end was trimmed by 5 bases and the J gene end by 5 bases; junction bases not matched to a gene: 5. Germline V CDR1 and CDR2: ENHRY, SYGVKD. CDR3 nucleotide sequence: TGTGCCATCAGTCAGGGACAGGAAGATAATTCACCCCTCCACTTT. It specifies CAISQGQEDNSPLHF.

This clone was seen a few times. The chain recombines TRBV6-6 with TRBJ1-3; unclear D gene. This CDR3 is built from 15 residues. V gave up 0 bases and J gave up 6 bases, with 12 bases separating them. Germline CDR1 and CDR2: MNHNY and SVGAGI (reference sequence). The CDR3 protein is CASSYSNGVENTIYF. For the CDR3, the DNA is TGTGCCAGCAGTTACTCGAATGGAGTAGAAAACACCATATATTTT.

This clone was detected only a few times. This rearrangement joins TRBV6-1 to TRBJ1-1; TRBD1 might be the D (5 bases). Germline V gene sequence: CDR1 MNHNS, CDR2 SASEGT. V was trimmed by 5 bases and J by 10 bases, leaving 17 bases between them. The CDR3 spans 13 residues. CDR3 protein: CASSQPGGGTAFF. The CDR3 DNA reads TGTGCCAGCAGTCAACCCGGTGGGGGGACAGCTTTCTTT.

The chain is built from TRBV7-6 and TRBJ2-7; D remains ambiguous. Germline CDR1 is SGHVS and CDR2 is FNYEAQ. This CDR3 spans 16 amino acids. The V and J ends lost 1 base and 1 base respectively, with 14 bases between them. The CDR3: CASSLGGYSSSYEQYF. The CDR3 nucleotides are TGTGCCAGCAGCTTAGGTGGTTACAGTTCATCCTACGAGCAGTACTTC. The variable domain in full, with the rest retrieved from reference TRBV7-6 and TRBJ2-7, is GAGVSQSPRYKVTKRGQDVALRCDPISGHVSLYWYRQALGQGPEFLTYFNYEAQQDKSGLPNDRFSAERPEGSISTLTIQRTEQRDSAMYRCASSLGGYSSSYEQYFGPGTRLTVT.

The chain combines TRBV6-6 with TRBJ2-1; tentatively, D is TRBD1 (5 bases). The V gene lost 3 bases and the J gene lost 0 bases, with 9 bases spanning the gap. Germline CDR1 reads MNHNY; CDR2 reads SVGAGI (reference sequence). This CDR3 region has 15 residues. CDR3 sequence reads: CASSYLDSSYNEQFF. The DNA for the CDR3 is TGTGCCAGCAGTTATCTCGACAGCTCCTACAATGAGCAGTTCTTC.

V and J are TRBV28 and TRBJ1-2; TRBD1 aligns across 8 bases. Germline V gene sequence: CDR1 MDHEN, CDR2 SYDVKM. This CDR3 has 13 amino acids. The CDR3 DNA sequence: TGTGCGCTGTGGGGACAGGAACTATATGGCTACACCTTC. Amino acid sequence: CALWGQELYGYTF.

CDR3 coding DNA: TGTGCCAGCAGTAAGTCTTTGGGCGGGCCTGAAGCTTTCTTT. Amino acids: CASSKSLGGPEAFF. This chain connects TRBV6-5 to TRBJ1-1; D is unclear. Trimming removed 5 bases at V and 6 bases at J, with 16 bases between. Per the germline V gene, CDR1 is MNHEY and CDR2 is SVGAGI. The CDR3 consists of 14 residues.

The chain has TRBV5-1 and TRBJ1-1, with D possibly being TRBD1 (5 bases). Trimming shortened V by 4 bases and J by 3 bases, and 7 bases separated the two germline ends. Germline CDR1 is SGHRS and CDR2 is YFSETQ. The CDR3 totals 12 residues. The CDR3 coding sequence is TGCGCCAGCAGCGGGGGGGACACTGAAGCTTTCTTT. As protein: CASSGGDTEAFF. Variable domain in full (rest from reference TRBV5-1 and TRBJ1-1): KAGVTQTPRYLIKTRGQQVTLSCSPISGHRSVSWYQQTPGQGLQFLFEYFSETQRNKGNFPGRFSGRQFSNSRSEMNVSTLELGDSALYLCASSGGDTEAFFGQGTRLTVV.

The chain uses TRBV28 and TRBJ1-5, with 7 bases matching TRBD1. J gave up 4 bases and V 2 bases, and 5 bases lay outside the gene matches. Germline CDR1 reads MDHEN; CDR2 reads SYDVKM. The CDR3 sequence is 15 residues long. The CDR3 DNA reads as TGTGCCAGCAGTTTACCGCCAGGGGGTAATCAGCCCCAGCATTTT. Translation: CASSLPPGGNQPQHF.

The rearrangement links TRBV11-2 to TRBJ2-1, with 10 bases aligning to TRBD2. Germline trimming cut 5 bases from V and 5 bases from J; bases unmatched to any gene: 6. Germline assignment: CDR1 SGHAT and CDR2 FQNNGV. The CDR3 length is 15 residues. The CDR3 loop is CASSTGTSANNEQFF. For the CDR3, the DNA is TGTGCCAGCAGCACTGGGACTAGCGCCAACAATGAGCAGTTCTTC.